This TCR beta chain was obtained from a study of T cells in Graves' hyperthyroidism and ophthalmopathy. Study-wide background: Sampling of peripheral blood happened at initial diagnosis, prior to any treatment.

Overall study findings and caveats: Median prediction lead before ophthalmopathy onset was around 7 months with the model. Stable hyperthyroidism was separated from ophthalmopathy by a model based on 13 V-J features.

Clinical symptoms, serum thyroxine, TRAb, thyroid ultrasound and orbital computed tomography established diagnosis. It was RNA transcripts that yielded the amplified TCR beta CDR3 regions. The HTBI primer set served for first-round RT-PCR of the TCR CDR3. TCRdb used MiXCR to reprocess the multiplex PCR reads, holding one entry per CDR3 protein. Of a few hundred thousand distinct CDR3 sequences listed, approximately 19% are singletons. The CDR3 covers 13 residues. Germline-derived CDR1 and CDR2 are ENHRY and SYGVKD. V lost 6 bases and J 1 base, leaving 9 bases between the germline ends. This clonotype came up a few times. Antigen unknown.

The V gene is TRBV10-3, the J gene TRBJ1-1, with no clear D. This receptor was identified in a man between 45 and 60 years old with Graves' ophthalmopathy. Input material: blood. CDR3 nucleotide sequence: TGTGCCATCAGCCGGGCCCCGAACACTGAAGCTTTCTTT. It codes for CAISRAPNTEAFF.